Listed below are T cell receptor beta chains from one sample, sequenced in a study of shared clonotypes between healthy human individuals. TCRdb's table, derived via immunoSEQ multiplex PCR, lists solely in-frame clones and lacks some. The data show about 480,000 clones, approximately 79% seen once. What was sequenced was PBMCs. The receptors shown here come from a woman aged 40 to 50 in good health. Some clones in this sample may be carry-over from other donors' samples. The CDR3 runs from the conserved cysteine through the conserved F or W. The D gene is left open where the match is weak. Expanded clones get a size class; other rows say once, few or many, or leave the size out.

TRBJ2-1 TRBV6-4 few . CASSADYSGGEQFF TGTGCCAGCAGTGCCGACTATTCGGGTGGGGAGCAGTTCTTC
TRBJ2-7 TRBV6-5 . . CASGDGATYEQYF TGTGCCAGCGGGGACGGGGCGACCTACGAGCAGTACTTC
TRBJ2-5 TRBV2 . TRBD1 CASSPGQGYETQYF TGTGCCAGCAGTCCGGGACAGGGGTACGAGACCCAGTACTTC
TRBJ1-2 TRBV10-2 . . CASTVDSNGFGYTF TGCGCCAGCACCGTGGACAGTAATGGGTTTGGCTACACCTTC
TRBJ2-5 TRBV29-1 . TRBD2 CSVEDTGGEREETQYF TGCAGCGTTGAAGATACGGGGGGGGAAAGGGAAGAGACCCAGTACTTC
TRBJ2-5 TRBV5-4 many . CASSRPDTVQETQYF TGTGCCAGCAGCCGCCCAGATACGGTACAAGAGACCCAGTACTTC
TRBJ2-2 TRBV7-9 once TRBD2 CASSRGLAGGANTGELFF TGTGCCAGCAGCCGCGGACTAGCGGGAGGCGCGAACACCGGGGAGCTGTTTTTT
TRBJ2-1 TRBV4-2 . TRBD2 CASSQDRLAGAHEQFF TGTGCCAGCAGCCAAGATCGACTAGCGGGTGCCCATGAGCAGTTCTTC
TRBJ2-3 TRBV19 . TRBD1 CASSMSRGGTGSTDTQYF TGTGCCAGTAGTATGAGTAGAGGAGGGACAGGGTCTACAGATACGCAGTATTTT
TRBJ2-1 TRBV4-3 . TRBD2 CASSQLAALGNEQFF TGCGCCAGCAGCCAACTAGCGGCCCTTGGGAATGAGCAGTTCTTC
TRBJ2-2 TRBV11-1 . TRBD2 CASSLSSGSNTGELFF TGTGCCAGCAGCTTATCGAGCGGGAGTAACACCGGGGAGCTGTTTTTT